Below, 28 T cell receptor beta chains from the same sample are listed, as sequenced in a study of cytomegalovirus exposure and HLA in healthy donors. Both 60 Vbeta primers and 13 Jbeta primers went into the PCR. The protocol was immunoSEQ multiplex PCR, while the TCRdb copy is restricted to in-frame clones and leaves out a portion. The table gives roughly 120,000 clones; the top ten clones make up roughly 1% of it. Sequencing was performed on PBMCs. These TCRs come from a man between 18 and 35 years old in good health and CMV-seronegative.

Turning to this clone: This CDR3 is also generated by other DNA sequences in the sample. CDR3 sequence reads: CASSRGQQETQYF. The DNA for the CDR3 is TGTGCCAGCAGCAGGGGACAGCAAGAGACCCAGTACTTC. V and J are TRBV7-9 and TRBJ2-5, with TRBD1 matching over 7 bases. V dropped 5 bases and J dropped 2; count of bases not matched to a gene: 2. The CDR3 consists of 13 residues. Germline V gene lookup returns CDR1 SEHNR and CDR2 FQNEAQ (reference sequence).

The chain combines TRBV6-5 with TRBJ1-6; D not resolved. Trimming removed 1 base at V and 7 bases at J, with 5 bases between. CDR3 length: 13 residues. Germline CDR1 reads MNHEY; CDR2 reads SVGAGI. The CDR3 sequence: CASSYYQNSPLHF. The CDR3 region has the DNA TGTGCCAGCAGTTACTATCAGAATTCACCCCTCCACTTT.

CDR3: CASTHYGGGNYGYTF. Written as DNA, the CDR3 is TGTGCCAGCACTCACTACGGGGGGGGCAACTATGGCTACACCTTC. The rearrangement joins TRBV6-5 to TRBJ1-2; a possible D gene is TRBD1 (6 bases). V was cut by 7 bases and J by 2 bases, with 17 bases left in between. Looked up from germline, CDR1 is MNHEY and CDR2 is SVGAGI. This CDR3 is 15 amino acids long.

This chain connects TRBV7-9 to TRBJ1-1; D remains ambiguous. Germline loops: CDR1 SEHNR, CDR2 FQNEAQ (reference sequence). Trimming took 1 base from V and 5 from J, leaving 11 bases between them. The CDR3 is 14 amino acids. The CDR3 DNA reads TGTGCCAGCAGCTTAGGCCGGGAAGGGACTGAAGCTTTCTTT. Translation: CASSLGREGTEAFF. The full variable domain, in which reference TRBV7-9 and TRBJ1-1 provide the parts outside the CDR3, is DTGVSQNPRHKITKRGQNVTFRCDPISEHNRLYWYRQTLGQGPEFLTYFQNEAQLEKSRLLSDRFSAERPKGSFSTLEIQRTEQGDSAMYLCASSLGREGTEAFFGQGTRLTVV.

The gene calls are TRBV6-5 and TRBJ2-7; TRBD1 agrees at 8 bases. CDR1 MNHEY and CDR2 SVGAGI come from the germline V gene. This CDR3 is built from 15 residues. The V segment lost 0 bases and the J segment 2 bases; nucleotides outside the gene matches: 3. CDR3 sequence (DNA): TGTGCCAGCAGTTACTCGCAGGGGGCAACCTACGAGCAGTACTTC. Residues: CASSYSQGATYEQYF.

CDR3 in DNA: TGTGCCAGCAGCTTACCAATTCGGCGGGCCTCTACAGATACGCAGTATTTT. It specifies CASSLPIRRASTDTQYF. This chain links TRBV7-6 with TRBJ2-3; perhaps TRBD2 as D (5 bases). The CDR3 sequence is 17 residues long. Germline V gene sequence: CDR1 SGHVS, CDR2 FNYEAQ. Trimming stripped 2 bases from V and 3 bases from J, with 18 bases between.

The CDR3 reads CASSPTDSLINEQFF. The DNA of the CDR3 is TGTGCCAGCTCACCGACAGACTCCCTCATCAATGAGCAGTTCTTC. This chain connects TRBV18 to TRBJ2-1; possibly TRBD1 for D (5 bases). From germline, CDR1 is KGHSH and CDR2 LQKENI. There are 15 residues in the CDR3. V lost 3 bases and J lost 6, with 15 bases in between.

The rearrangement links TRBV7-2 to TRBJ2-5, with 7 bases aligning to TRBD2. The CDR3 sequence is 15 residues long. After removal of 1 base from V and 4 bases from J, the junction contained 6 bases not matched to a gene. Germline V gene sequence: CDR1 SGHTA, CDR2 FQGNSA. CDR3 protein: CASSLVGGSLETQYF. CDR3 DNA sequence: TGTGCCAGCAGCTTAGTAGGCGGGAGCCTAGAGACCCAGTACTTC.

This chain links TRBV6-5 with TRBJ2-7, with D perhaps TRBD2 (5 bases). With 3 bases removed from V and 3 bases from J, the gap between germline ends came to 18 bases. The germline CDR1 and CDR2 sequences are MNHEY and SVGAGI. The CDR3 is 16 residues long. CDR3 sequence: CASSYIVAEGIYEQYF. The CDR3 nucleotides are TGTGCCAGCAGTTATATCGTTGCAGAGGGTATCTACGAGCAGTACTTC.

The genes are TRBV29-1 and TRBJ1-5, with TRBD1 matching 11 bases. There are 17 residues in the CDR3. In germline, CDR1 is SQVTM, CDR2 ANQGSEA. After removal of 3 bases from V and 0 bases from J, the junction contained 7 bases not matched to a gene. CDR3 coding DNA: TGCAGCGTTGACTGGGGGACAGGGGGTAATAGCAATCAGCCCCAGCATTTT. Residues: CSVDWGTGGNSNQPQHF.

The V call is TRBV6-5, the J call TRBJ1-1, with TRBD1 matching over 8 bases. This CDR3 has 13 residues. The ends lost 6 bases at V and 5 bases at J; junction bases unmatched: 5. Germline values: CDR1 MNHEY, CDR2 SVGAGI. The CDR3 loop is CASSTGGRTEAFF. The DNA of the CDR3 is TGTGCCAGCAGCACAGGGGGAAGGACTGAAGCTTTCTTT.

The chain recombines TRBV30 with TRBJ1-2; no definite D call. Germline values: CDR1 GTSNPN, CDR2 SVGIG (reference sequence). Trimming removed 2 bases from V and 9 bases from J, with 10 bases in between. CDR3 length equals 11 residues. The CDR3 DNA is TGTGCCTGGAGTAACCCTGAGAGCTACACCTTC. Translation gives CAWSNPESYTF.

The rearrangement uses TRBV19 and TRBJ2-7; unclear D gene. CDR1 is LNHDA, CDR2 SQIVND, per germline (reference sequence). The length of the CDR3 is 17 residues. Trimming stripped 1 base from V and 3 bases from J, with 19 bases between. In nucleotides, the CDR3 is TGTGCCAGTAGTATAGGTGCGGTAGGTCGGTACATCTACGAGCAGTACTTC. It codes for CASSIGAVGRYIYEQYF.

V usage is TRBV7-9 and J usage is TRBJ1-1; D unclear. The V gene lost 4 bases and the J gene lost 1 base, with 16 bases spanning the gap. Germline V lookup: CDR1 SEHNR, CDR2 FQNEAQ (reference sequence). This CDR3 comprises 16 residues. The CDR3 is CASSSDWEVTNTEAFF. CDR3 DNA: TGTGCCAGCAGCTCAGACTGGGAGGTTACGAACACTGAAGCTTTCTTT.

V is TRBV19 and J is TRBJ2-2; no clear D. The CDR3 is 16 amino acids. CDR1 is LNHDA, CDR2 SQIVND, per germline (reference sequence). The V end was cut by 3 bases, the J end by 1 base, with 12 bases between. CDR3 DNA sequence: TGTGCCAGTAGTATTTCGGTACCAATGAACACCGGGGAGCTGTTTTTT. It codes for CASSISVPMNTGELFF.

This chain joins TRBV27 and TRBJ2-7, with 8 bases that match TRBD1. This CDR3 region has 12 residues. Germline assignment: CDR1 MNHEY and CDR2 SMNVEV (reference sequence). The CDR3 DNA reads as TGTGCGACCTCCAGGGGGCCGGGGTTAGAGTACTTC. This codes for CATSRGPGLEYF.

This chain links TRBV10-3 with TRBJ2-3, with 12 bases identical to TRBD2. Germline V lookup: CDR1 ENHRY, CDR2 SYGVKD. V lost 2 bases and J lost 6; bases outside the gene matches: 9. The CDR3 has 17 residues. CDR3 DNA sequence: TGTGCCATCAGTGAGGGTCCCTCTAGCGGGAGGGAGGATACGCAGTATTTT. Amino acids: CAISEGPSSGREDTQYF.

The chain carries TRBV7-8 and TRBJ1-1; D is unclear. V was pared by 3 bases and J by 7 bases, with 9 bases between. Germline assignment: CDR1 SGHVS and CDR2 FQNEAQ. CDR3 length: 12 amino acids. CDR3 DNA sequence: TGTGCCAGCAGCTTTGGGGAGGGTGAAGCTTTCTTT. Its translation is CASSFGEGEAFF.

V and J are TRBV11-2 and TRBJ2-7; 7 bases agree with TRBD1. The CDR3 runs 18 residues. CDR1 SGHAT and CDR2 FQNNGV come from the germline V gene. V shed 3 bases, J shed 4 bases, and the junction held 18 bases outside the gene matches. The CDR3 spells CASSLGTTGDLTLYEQYF. The CDR3 nucleotides are TGTGCCAGCAGCTTGGGAACTACAGGGGACCTGACCCTATACGAGCAGTACTTC.

The V and J genes are TRBV28 and TRBJ1-2; TRBD1 might be the D (5 bases). V lost 7 bases and J lost 3, with 15 bases in between. Germline V CDR1 and CDR2: MDHEN, SYDVKM. CDR3 length: 14 residues. This CDR3 is CASTVMGLYYGYTF. The CDR3 bases are TGTGCCAGCACCGTCATGGGGCTCTACTATGGCTACACCTTC.

The chain combines TRBV29-1 with TRBJ1-2, with 7 bases identical to TRBD1. There are 15 residues in the CDR3. CDR1 and CDR2 (germline): SQVTM, ANQGSEA. After removal of 4 bases from V and 3 bases from J, the junction contained 11 bases not matched to a gene. CDR3 amino acids: CSVVGGNRGDYGYTF. The CDR3 DNA follows: TGCAGCGTTGTAGGAGGAAACAGGGGAGACTATGGCTACACCTTC.

This chain connects TRBV5-4 to TRBJ2-1; TRBD2 matches 11 bases. The CDR3 loop spans 15 amino acids. Germline CDR1 is SGHNT and CDR2 is YYREEE (reference sequence). J lost 6 bases, V lost 4 bases, and 6 bases had no gene match. The CDR3 is CASSRILAGGNEQFF. The CDR3 DNA sequence: TGTGCCAGCAGCCGCATCCTAGCGGGAGGCAATGAGCAGTTCTTC.

The J gene is TRBJ2-7, the V gene TRBV11-2; a possible D gene is TRBD1 (6 bases). The germline gives CDR1 SGHAT, CDR2 FQNNGV. Trimming stripped 5 bases from V and 4 bases from J, with 15 bases between. The CDR3 contains 14 residues. DNA of the CDR3: TGTGCCAGCAGCCCCGGACAGAGCAATTACGAGCAGTACTTC. This encodes CASSPGQSNYEQYF.

The V and J genes are TRBV19 and TRBJ1-2; TRBD1 is a possible D gene (5 bases). Germline assignment: CDR1 LNHDA and CDR2 SQIVND (reference sequence). The CDR3 is made up of 15 amino acids. Trimming took 7 bases from V and 5 from J, leaving 20 bases between them. CDR3 region: CASTKTDPGGYGYTF. The DNA of the CDR3 is TGTGCCAGTACTAAAACAGATCCCGGGGGTTATGGCTACACCTTC.

The J gene is TRBJ1-5, the V gene TRBV18, with a possible D match to TRBD1 (6 bases). CDR3 length: 15 residues. The germline gives CDR1 KGHSH, CDR2 LQKENI. Trimming pared 4 bases from V and 6 bases from J, leaving 16 bases between. CDR3: CASSLTQGTSQPQHF. For the CDR3, the DNA is TGTGCCAGCTCACTCACACAGGGCACCAGTCAGCCCCAGCATTTT.

V gene TRBV19 combines with J gene TRBJ1-1, with a possible D match to TRBD1 (5 bases). The CDR3 totals 16 residues. Trimming removed 6 bases from V and 4 bases from J, with 21 bases in between. CDR1 is LNHDA and CDR2 is SQIVND in the germline V gene (reference sequence). The CDR3, as DNA: TGTGCCAGTAGGGCCGGGACTTGGAATTTGGGCACTGAAGCTTTCTTT. This sequence encodes CASRAGTWNLGTEAFF.

The V and J genes are TRBV27 and TRBJ1-6; 10 nucleotides match TRBD1. The germline CDR1 and CDR2 sequences are MNHEY and SMNVEV (reference sequence). The V and J ends lost 4 bases and 14 bases, in that order; junction bases with no gene match: 20. CDR3 length equals 18 residues. The CDR3 region is CASSYQDAGQGYLSSLHF. The CDR3 coding sequence is TGTGCCAGCAGTTACCAAGACGCGGGACAGGGGTATCTTTCTTCCCTCCACTTT.

The chain is built from TRBV7-3 and TRBJ1-5; no clear D gene. The CDR3 has 15 amino acids. The V end lost 5 bases, the J end lost 2 bases, and 13 bases lay between the germline ends. Germline assignment: CDR1 SGHTA and CDR2 FQGTGA. CDR3 region: CASSLKTRGNQPQHF. CDR3 DNA sequence: TGTGCCAGCAGCCTTAAGACACGAGGCAATCAGCCCCAGCATTTT.